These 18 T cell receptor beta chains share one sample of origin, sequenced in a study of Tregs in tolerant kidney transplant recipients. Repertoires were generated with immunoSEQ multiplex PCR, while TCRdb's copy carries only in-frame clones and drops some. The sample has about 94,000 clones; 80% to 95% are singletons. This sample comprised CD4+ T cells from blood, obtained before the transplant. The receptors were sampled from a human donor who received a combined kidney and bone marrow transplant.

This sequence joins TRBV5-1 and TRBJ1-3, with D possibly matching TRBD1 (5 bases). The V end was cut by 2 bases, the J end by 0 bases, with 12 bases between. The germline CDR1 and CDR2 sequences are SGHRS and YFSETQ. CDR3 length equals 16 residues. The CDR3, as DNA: TGCGCCAGCAGCTTACTCGACAGCGCCTCTGGAAACACCATATATTTT. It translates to CASSLLDSASGNTIYF.

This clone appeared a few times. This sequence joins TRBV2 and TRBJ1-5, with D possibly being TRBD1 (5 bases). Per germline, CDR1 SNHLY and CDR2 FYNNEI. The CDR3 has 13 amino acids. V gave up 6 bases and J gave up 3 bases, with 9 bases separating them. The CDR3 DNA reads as TGTGCCAGCAGGGGACTCATCAATCAGCCCCAGCATTTT. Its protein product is CASRGLINQPQHF.

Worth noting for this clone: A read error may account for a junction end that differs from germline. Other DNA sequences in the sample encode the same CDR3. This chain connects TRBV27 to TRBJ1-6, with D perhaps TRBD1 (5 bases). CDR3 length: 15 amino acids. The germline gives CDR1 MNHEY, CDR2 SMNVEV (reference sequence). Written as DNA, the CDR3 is TGTGCCAGCAGACCCACTCGACAGAATAATTCCCCCCTCCACTTT. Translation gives CASRPTRQNNSPLHF.

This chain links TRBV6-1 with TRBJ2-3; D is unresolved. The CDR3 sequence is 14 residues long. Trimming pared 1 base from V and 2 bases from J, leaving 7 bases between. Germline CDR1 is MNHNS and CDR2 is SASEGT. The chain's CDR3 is CASSEDENTDTQYF. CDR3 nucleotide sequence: TGTGCCAGCAGTGAAGATGAGAACACAGATACGCAGTATTTT.

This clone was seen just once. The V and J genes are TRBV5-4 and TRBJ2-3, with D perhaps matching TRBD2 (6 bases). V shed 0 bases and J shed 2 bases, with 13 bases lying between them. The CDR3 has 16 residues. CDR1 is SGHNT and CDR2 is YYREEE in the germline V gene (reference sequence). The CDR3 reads CASSLALATHTDTQYF. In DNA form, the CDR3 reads TGTGCCAGCAGCTTGGCACTAGCCACACACACAGATACGCAGTATTTT.

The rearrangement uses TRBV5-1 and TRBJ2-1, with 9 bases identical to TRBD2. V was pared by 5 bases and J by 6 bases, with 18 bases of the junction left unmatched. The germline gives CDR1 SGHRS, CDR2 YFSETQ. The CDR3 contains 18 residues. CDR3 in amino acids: CASRRELGRREGANEQFF. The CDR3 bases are TGCGCCAGCAGGCGTGAGCTTGGCCGGCGGGAGGGGGCCAATGAGCAGTTCTTC.

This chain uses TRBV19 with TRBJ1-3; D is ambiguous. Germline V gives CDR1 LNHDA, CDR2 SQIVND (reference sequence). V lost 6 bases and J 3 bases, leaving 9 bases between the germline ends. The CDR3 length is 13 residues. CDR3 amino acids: CASRQAGGNTIYF. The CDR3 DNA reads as TGTGCCAGTAGGCAGGCTGGTGGAAACACCATATATTTT. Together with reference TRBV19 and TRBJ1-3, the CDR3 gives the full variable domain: DGGITQSPKYLFRKEGQNVTLSCEQNLNHDAMYWYRQDPGQGLRLIYYSQIVNDFQKGDIAEGYSVSREKKESFPLTVTSAQKNPTAFYLCASRQAGGNTIYFGEGSWLTVV.

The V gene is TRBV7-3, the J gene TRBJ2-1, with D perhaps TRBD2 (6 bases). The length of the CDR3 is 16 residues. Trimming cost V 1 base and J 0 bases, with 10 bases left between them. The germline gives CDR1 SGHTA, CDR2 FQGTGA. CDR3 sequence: CASSLSGASSYNEQFF. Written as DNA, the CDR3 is TGTGCCAGCAGCTTAAGCGGGGCGAGCTCCTACAATGAGCAGTTCTTC.

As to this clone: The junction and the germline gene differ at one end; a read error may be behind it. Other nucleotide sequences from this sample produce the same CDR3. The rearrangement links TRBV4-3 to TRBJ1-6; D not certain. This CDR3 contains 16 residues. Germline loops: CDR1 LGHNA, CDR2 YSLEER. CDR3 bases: TGCGCCAGCAGCCGAGGGCGGAGGGCCGGGAATTCCCCCCTCCACTTT. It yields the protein CASSRGRRAGNSPLHF.

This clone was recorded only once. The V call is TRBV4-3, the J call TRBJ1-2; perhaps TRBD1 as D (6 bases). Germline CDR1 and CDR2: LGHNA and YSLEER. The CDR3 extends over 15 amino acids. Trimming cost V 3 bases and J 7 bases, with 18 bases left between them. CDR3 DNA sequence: TGCGCCAGCAGCCACTCGTCTCAGGGGTTACTTGGCTACACCTTC. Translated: CASSHSSQGLLGYTF.

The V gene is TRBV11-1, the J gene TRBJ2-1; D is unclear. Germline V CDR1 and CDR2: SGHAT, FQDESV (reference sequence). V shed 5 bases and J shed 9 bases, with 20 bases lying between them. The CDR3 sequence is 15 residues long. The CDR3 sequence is CASSPRAFVSGEQFF. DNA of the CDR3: TGTGCCAGCAGCCCACGAGCTTTTGTCTCTGGTGAGCAGTTCTTC.

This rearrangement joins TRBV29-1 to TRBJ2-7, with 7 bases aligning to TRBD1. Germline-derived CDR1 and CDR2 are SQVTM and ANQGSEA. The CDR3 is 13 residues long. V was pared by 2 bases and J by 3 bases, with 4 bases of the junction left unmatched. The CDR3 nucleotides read TGCAGCGTTGAAAACAGGGGAAGCTACGAGCAGTACTTC. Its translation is CSVENRGSYEQYF.

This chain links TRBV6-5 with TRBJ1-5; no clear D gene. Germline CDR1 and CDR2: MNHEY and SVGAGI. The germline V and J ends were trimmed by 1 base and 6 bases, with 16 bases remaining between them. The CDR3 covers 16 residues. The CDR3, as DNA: TGTGCCAGCAGTTACTTTGAGGGTGAGGTGGGTCAGCCCCAGCATTTT. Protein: CASSYFEGEVGQPQHF.

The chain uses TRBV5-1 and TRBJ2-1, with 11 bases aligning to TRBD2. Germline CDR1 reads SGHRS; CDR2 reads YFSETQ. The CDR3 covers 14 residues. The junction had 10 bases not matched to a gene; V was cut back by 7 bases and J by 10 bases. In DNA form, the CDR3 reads TGCGCCAGCCGGCTCGGACTAGCGGGCTACGAGCAGTTCTTC. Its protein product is CASRLGLAGYEQFF.

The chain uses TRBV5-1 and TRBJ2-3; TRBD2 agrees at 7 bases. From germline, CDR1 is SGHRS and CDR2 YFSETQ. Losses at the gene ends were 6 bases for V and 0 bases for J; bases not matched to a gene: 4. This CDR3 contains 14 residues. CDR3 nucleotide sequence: TGCGCCAGCAATTACGGGGGGAGCACAGATACGCAGTATTTT. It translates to CASNYGGSTDTQYF. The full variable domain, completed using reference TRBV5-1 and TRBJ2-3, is KAGVTQTPRYLIKTRGQQVTLSCSPISGHRSVSWYQQTPGQGLQFLFEYFSETQRNKGNFPGRFSGRQFSNSRSEMNVSTLELGDSALYLCASNYGGSTDTQYFGPGTRLTVL.

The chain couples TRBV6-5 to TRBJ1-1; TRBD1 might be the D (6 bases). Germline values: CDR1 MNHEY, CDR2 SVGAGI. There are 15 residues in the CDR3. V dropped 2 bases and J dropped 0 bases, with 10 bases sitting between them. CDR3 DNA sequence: TGTGCCAGCAGTTACCCGGGACAACTGAACACTGAAGCTTTCTTT. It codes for CASSYPGQLNTEAFF.

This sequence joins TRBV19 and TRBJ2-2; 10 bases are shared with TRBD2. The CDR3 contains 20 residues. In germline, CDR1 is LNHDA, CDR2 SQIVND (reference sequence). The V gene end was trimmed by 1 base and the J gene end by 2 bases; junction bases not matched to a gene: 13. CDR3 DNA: TGTGCCAGTAGTATAGCCCCCCGGGCTAGCGGGAGTGGTAACACCGGGGAGCTGTTTTTT. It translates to CASSIAPRASGSGNTGELFF.

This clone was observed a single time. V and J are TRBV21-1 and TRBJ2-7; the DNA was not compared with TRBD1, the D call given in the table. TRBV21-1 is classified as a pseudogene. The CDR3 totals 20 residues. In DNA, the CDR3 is TGTGCCAGCAGCAAAAGGACGGACAGGGTTACAGACAAATACATCGACGAGCAGTACTTC. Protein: CASSKRTDRVTDKYIDEQYF.